The rows below give T cell receptor beta chains drawn from one sample of a study. Sequencing was performed with immunoSEQ multiplex PCR; in TCRdb, only in-frame clones are kept and a portion is missing. The repertoire holds about 50,000 clones, with over 90% as singletons. Sequences were obtained from PBMCs. Receptors originate from a middle-aged man with rheumatoid arthritis. CDR3s include the opening cysteine and the closing phenylalanine or tryptophan. The D gene is left open where the match is weak. A row's size may be missing; if present it is once, few, many or a size class.

v_gene,d_gene,len,abundance,j_gene,CDR3aa,CDR3nt
TRBV7-2,TRBD2,17,.,TRBJ2-1,CASSLVARGNSYNEQFF,TGTGCCAGCAGCTTAGTAGCGCGGGGGAACTCTTACAATGAGCAGTTCTTC
TRBV19,TRBD1,14,.,TRBJ2-7,CASTGQGAMDEQYF,TGTGCCAGTACGGGACAGGGGGCAATGGACGAGCAGTACTTC
TRBV12-3/TRBV12-4,.,13,.,TRBJ1-2,CASSLGDKYGYTF,TGTGCCAGCAGTTTAGGGGACAAGTATGGCTACACCTTC
TRBV3-1/TRBV3-2,.,13,.,TRBJ1-2,CASSDRLSYGYTF,TGTGCCAGCAGTGACCGCCTGTCCTATGGCTACACCTTC
TRBV24-1,.,18,once,TRBJ2-6,CATSDASQGMSGANVLTF,TGTGCCACCAGTGACGCTAGCCAGGGTATGTCTGGGGCCAACGTCCTGACTTTC
TRBV7-7,TRBD1,16,.,TRBJ2-5,CASSLADRGAQETQYF,TGTGCTAGCAGCTTAGCGGACAGGGGGGCCCAAGAGACCCAGTACTTC
TRBV4-3,.,15,.,TRBJ1-6,CASSQDQGISSPLHF,TGCGCCAGCAGCCAAGATCAGGGTATTAGTTCACCCCTCCACTTT
TRBV3-1/TRBV3-2,TRBD1,16,few,TRBJ1-3,CASSLGSGGSGNTIYF,TGTGCCAGCAGCCTCGGATCAGGGGGCTCTGGAAACACCATATATTTT
TRBV6-5,.,13,.,TRBJ1-3,CASRAASGNTIYF,TGTGCCAGCAGGGCTGCCTCTGGAAACACCATATATTTT
TRBV9,.,11,.,TRBJ2-1,CASSEENEQFF,TGTGCCAGCAGCGAGGAGAATGAGCAGTTCTTC
TRBV10-3,TRBD1,15,.,TRBJ1-5,CAISEGDRKNQPQHF,TGTGCCATCAGTGAGGGGGACAGGAAAAATCAGCCCCAGCATTTT
TRBV19,.,16,.,TRBJ2-6,CASSDTGAKGANVLTF,TGTGCCAGTAGTGATACGGGGGCGAAGGGGGCCAACGTCCTGACTTTC
TRBV18,.,12,.,TRBJ1-1,CASSRQNTEAFF,TGTGCCAGCTCACGGCAGAACACTGAAGCTTTCTTT
TRBV7-6,TRBD1,16,.,TRBJ2-7,CASSPRADRLSYEQYF,TGTGCCAGCAGCCCCCGAGCGGACAGGCTCTCCTACGAGCAGTACTTC
TRBV2,TRBD1,13,.,TRBJ1-6,CAIIGTGDSPLHF,TGTGCCATCATCGGGACAGGGGATTCACCCCTCCACTTT
TRBV6-5,.,11,.,TRBJ1-1,CASSYRGKAFF,TGTGCCAGCAGTTACAGGGGGAAGGCTTTCTTT
TRBV3-1/TRBV3-2,.,13,.,TRBJ1-2,CASSQTSGSNYTF,TGTGCCAGCAGCCAAACCTCAGGGAGCAACTACACCTTC
TRBV3-1/TRBV3-2,.,14,.,TRBJ2-7,CASSQEIRVYEQYF,TGTGCCAGCAGCCAAGAGATCAGGGTCTACGAGCAGTACTTC
TRBV3-1/TRBV3-2,.,14,.,TRBJ1-2,CASSQRGSNYGYTF,TGTGCCAGCAGCCAGAGAGGGAGTAACTATGGCTACACCTTC
TRBV19,.,14,.,TRBJ2-3,CASSIEGGADTQYF,TGTGCCAGTAGTATAGAGGGGGGTGCAGATACGCAGTATTTT
TRBV18,TRBD1,15,.,TRBJ1-1,CASSRSQDRSTEAFF,TGTGCCAGCTCTCGCTCACAGGACAGGTCCACTGAAGCTTTCTTT
TRBV18,TRBD1,14,.,TRBJ2-2,CASLRTGNTGELFF,TGTGCCAGCCTCAGGACAGGGAACACCGGGGAGCTGTTTTTT
TRBV2,TRBD2,17,.,TRBJ2-3,CASSEATSGGNTDTQYF,TGTGCCAGCAGTGAAGCAACTAGCGGGGGGAACACAGATACGCAGTATTTT
TRBV28,.,15,.,TRBJ1-2,CASSPTGTDDYGYTF,TGTGCCAGCAGTCCCACCGGGACGGATGACTATGGCTACACCTTC
TRBV3-1/TRBV3-2,TRBD1,16,.,TRBJ2-1,CASSPRDRGPPNEQFF,TGTGCCAGCAGCCCGCGGGACAGGGGGCCCCCCAATGAGCAGTTCTTC
TRBV2,.,14,.,TRBJ1-5,CASTFSGGGQPQHF,TGTGCCAGCACCTTCTCGGGGGGAGGGCAGCCCCAGCATTTT
TRBV5-1,.,15,.,TRBJ1-3,CASSLGGIPGNTIYF,TGCGCCAGCAGCTTGGGGGGGATTCCTGGAAACACCATATATTTT
TRBV5-1,TRBD2,16,.,TRBJ2-3,CASSLAVAGGVDTQYF,TGCGCCAGCAGCTTGGCAGTAGCGGGAGGGGTGGATACGCAGTATTTT
TRBV9,TRBD1,17,.,TRBJ1-2,CASSARQGPLTNYGYTF,TGTGCCAGCAGCGCCCGACAGGGTCCTCTGACTAACTATGGCTACACCTTC
TRBV27,.,15,.,TRBJ2-7,CASSLSYGSVYEQYF,TGTGCCAGCAGTTTATCGTACGGGAGCGTTTACGAGCAGTACTTC
TRBV6-5,.,13,.,TRBJ2-3,CASSLRAADTQYF,TGTGCCAGCAGTCTCCGGGCAGCAGATACGCAGTATTTT
TRBV9,.,16,.,TRBJ1-3,CASSVEIATTGNTIYF,TGTGCCAGCAGCGTAGAAATAGCTACAACTGGAAACACCATATATTTT
TRBV7-9,TRBD2,16,.,TRBJ2-7,CASSLAKGSGRGEQYF,TGTGCCAGCAGCTTAGCGAAGGGGTCAGGGAGGGGCGAGCAGTACTTC
TRBV10-3,.,17,.,TRBJ2-6,CAISDPSLFSGANVLTF,TGTGCCATCAGTGACCCTAGTCTATTCTCTGGGGCCAACGTCCTGACTTTC
TRBV27,.,13,.,TRBJ2-7,CASGSPSHYEQYF,TGTGCCAGCGGTTCTCCCTCCCACTACGAGCAGTACTTC
TRBV15,.,13,.,TRBJ2-7,CATRIKSSYEQYF,TGTGCCACCAGAATCAAGAGCTCCTACGAGCAGTACTTC
TRBV4-1,.,15,.,TRBJ2-2,CASSQDRGRTGELFF,TGCGCCAGCAGCCAAGATCGAGGAAGGACCGGGGAGCTGTTTTTT
TRBV5-4,.,14,.,TRBJ2-7,CAIRPAGGADEQYF,TGTGCCATACGACCCGCTGGAGGGGCTGACGAGCAGTACTTC
TRBV7-9,TRBD1,15,.,TRBJ2-3,CASSFTTGGADTQYF,TGTGCCAGCAGCTTCACGACAGGGGGCGCAGATACGCAGTATTTT